Below are 20 T cell receptor beta chains sequenced from a single sample in a study of spatial heterogeneity in lung cancer. Findings and limits, study-wide: How many expanded intratumoral alpha and beta TCRs were present tracked the tumor mutation count, which was a count of nonsynonymous mutations.

Specified time point: sample taken at primary tumor resection. TCRdb itself ran the 5' RACE reads through MiXCR, one entry per CDR3 protein. The profile shows about 1,600 distinct CDR3 sequences, around 21% of them singletons. Their target antigens are unknown. This sample comprised lung tumor tissue, obtained at surgery. Receptors originate from a male donor with early-stage non-small cell lung cancer.

By sample fraction, this clonotype is hyperexpanded. V gene TRBV11-3 combines with J gene TRBJ2-3; 7 positions agree with TRBD2. Per the germline V gene, CDR1 is SGHNT and CDR2 is YENEEA. After removal of 5 bases from V and 8 bases from J, the junction contained 7 bases not matched to a gene. The CDR3 has 13 amino acids. The CDR3 nucleotides are TGTGCCAGCAGCATTACTAGCGAGCTTACGCAGTATTTT. Its translation is CASSITSELTQYF. The entire variable domain, with the rest obtained from reference TRBV11-3 and TRBJ2-3, is as follows: EAGVVQSPRYKIIEKKQPVAFWCNPISGHNTLYWYLQNLGQGPELLIRYENEEAVDDSQLPKDRFSAERLKGVDSTLKIQPAELGDSAVYLCASSITSELTQYFGPGTRLTVL.

By sample fraction, this clonotype is medium-sized. V usage is TRBV28 and J usage is TRBJ2-3, with D maybe TRBD2 (6 bases). Germline loops: CDR1 MDHEN, CDR2 SYDVKM. The CDR3 spans 14 residues. V lost 6 bases, J lost 3 bases, and 13 bases lay in between. CDR3 sequence: CASSPSGRTDTQYF. CDR3 bases: TGTGCCAGCAGCCCAAGCGGGCGGACAGATACGCAGTATTTT.

This clonotype was seen a few times. The junction does not match germline at one end; this may be a read error. The chain is built from TRBV28 and TRBJ2-7; a weak D match, TRBD2 (5 bases). The germline gives CDR1 MDHEN, CDR2 SYDVKM. This CDR3 region has 13 residues. CDR3 nucleotides: TGTGTCAGCAGCTGGGGAGCCGGCTACGAGCAGTACTTC. The encoded protein is CVSSWGAGYEQYF. Drawing the rest from reference TRBV28 and TRBJ2-7, the complete variable domain is DVKVTQSSRYLVKRTGEKVFLECVQDMDHENMFWYRQDPGLGLRLIYFSYDVKMKEKGDIPEGYSVSREKKERFSLILESASTNQTSMYLCVSSWGAGYEQYFGPGTRLTVT.

This clonotype is labeled as medium-sized. This rearrangement joins TRBV28 to TRBJ2-2; no clear D. V lost 5 bases and J lost 1, with 2 bases in between. CDR3 size: 12 residues. CDR1 is MDHEN and CDR2 is SYDVKM in the germline V gene. The CDR3 bases are TGTGCCAGCAGTGAGAACACCGGGGAGCTGTTTTTT. Amino acids: CASSENTGELFF.

The chain has TRBV29-1 and TRBJ2-2; D is unclear. In germline, CDR1 is SQVTM, CDR2 ANQGSEA. V lost 2 bases and J 7 bases, leaving 11 bases between the germline ends. The CDR3 contains 13 residues. Here the CDR3 reads CSVEPNQDGELFF. Written as DNA, the CDR3 is TGCAGCGTTGAACCGAATCAGGACGGGGAGCTGTTTTTT.

This clonotype is medium-sized by share. The chain has TRBV28 and TRBJ1-1; D gene unclear. CDR1 is MDHEN and CDR2 is SYDVKM in the germline V gene. This CDR3 contains 13 residues. Trimming took off 4 bases at V and 2 bases at J, with 8 bases between the two ends. For the CDR3, the DNA is TGTGCCAGCAGTTCCCGGATTAACACTGAAGCTTTCTTT. Its translation is CASSSRINTEAFF. Full variable domain (rest looked up from reference TRBV28 and TRBJ1-1): DVKVTQSSRYLVKRTGEKVFLECVQDMDHENMFWYRQDPGLGLRLIYFSYDVKMKEKGDIPEGYSVSREKKERFSLILESASTNQTSMYLCASSSRINTEAFFGQGTRLTVV.

By share, this clonotype counts as medium-sized (0.01 to 0.1%). This rearrangement joins TRBV12-3 or TRBV12-4 to TRBJ2-2; TRBD2 matches 8 bases. The CDR3 runs 16 residues. V was clipped by 7 bases and J by 5 bases; unmatched bases: 12. CDR3 in amino acids: CASNLYAGGSTGELFF. DNA for the CDR3: TGTGCCAGCAACCTTTACGCGGGGGGTAGTACCGGGGAGCTGTTTTTT.

This clonotype is medium-sized. V is TRBV6-1 and J is TRBJ2-1; 14 nucleotides agree with TRBD2. Germline assignment: CDR1 MNHNS and CDR2 SASEGT. CDR3 size: 17 residues. J gave up 2 bases and V 10 bases, and 10 bases lay outside the gene matches. For the CDR3, the DNA is TGTGCCATCTCCCTGGGACTAGCGGGGGAAACCTACAATGAGCAGTTCTTC. This gives the protein CAISLGLAGETYNEQFF.

This clonotype qualifies as medium-sized (0.01 to 0.1%). The chain has TRBV30 and TRBJ2-3; possible D gene TRBD2, 5 bases. Trimming pared 7 bases from V and 4 bases from J, leaving 12 bases between. The CDR3 covers 12 residues. From germline, CDR1 is GTSNPN and CDR2 SVGIG (reference sequence). The CDR3 loop is CAYNGVADTQYF. The CDR3 DNA is TGTGCCTACAACGGGGTCGCAGATACGCAGTATTTT.

In its sample, this clonotype ranks as large (0.1 to 1%). J is TRBJ2-3 and V is TRBV5-1; TRBD1 matches 8 bases. V lost 2 bases, J lost 6 bases, and 5 bases stayed unmatched. From germline, CDR1 is SGHRS and CDR2 YFSETQ. The CDR3 spans 14 residues. CDR3 region: CASSFGQGFDTQYF. In nucleotides, the CDR3 is TGCGCCAGCAGCTTTGGACAGGGTTTCGATACGCAGTATTTT.

This clonotype is labeled large. The gene calls are TRBV20-1 and TRBJ1-1, with TRBD1 matching over 7 bases. CDR3 size: 14 residues. Germline-derived CDR1 and CDR2 are DFQATT and SNEGSKA (reference sequence). Trimming took 1 base from V and 4 from J; bases not matched to a gene: 6. The CDR3 DNA reads as TGCAGTGCTAGAGCAACAGGGGCCGCCACTGAAGCTTTCTTT. Its protein is CSARATGAATEAFF.

This rearrangement joins TRBV5-1 to TRBJ2-3; the D gene is possibly TRBD2 (6 bases). This CDR3 spans 16 amino acids. CDR1 and CDR2 (germline): SGHRS, YFSETQ. Trimming removed 0 bases from V and 0 bases from J, with 11 bases in between. The CDR3, as DNA: TGCGCCAGCAGCTTGGTGTTGGGGGGTAGCACAGATACGCAGTATTTT. Its translation: CASSLVLGGSTDTQYF.

This clonotype is medium-sized. The chain recombines TRBV5-1 with TRBJ2-3, with D perhaps TRBD2 (6 bases). Germline V CDR1 and CDR2: SGHRS, YFSETQ. Trimming took 4 bases from V and 2 from J, leaving 17 bases between them. The CDR3 contains 16 residues. The CDR3 DNA reads as TGCGCCAGCAGCGAACTCGGGAGCCAGGCCACAGATACGCAGTATTTT. It translates to CASSELGSQATDTQYF.

This chain uses TRBV19 with TRBJ1-2, with D perhaps matching TRBD1 (6 bases). Germline V gene sequence: CDR1 LNHDA, CDR2 SQIVND (reference sequence). The CDR3 loop spans 14 amino acids. Trimming left V 4 bases short and J 4 bases short, with 13 bases between. The CDR3 DNA follows: TGTGCCAGTAGTACATTGGACAGTCTCTATGGCTACACCTTC. Translation gives CASSTLDSLYGYTF.

V gene TRBV7-2 combines with J gene TRBJ1-2; TRBD1 matches 7 bases. The CDR3 covers 16 residues. With 0 bases clipped from V and 6 bases from J, the junction kept 10 bases outside the gene matches. The V gene's germline CDR1 is SGHTA and CDR2 FQGNSA. CDR3 sequence reads: CASSLAISKGGHGYTF. The CDR3 bases are TGTGCCAGCAGCTTAGCGATATCGAAAGGGGGCCATGGCTACACCTTC. The whole variable domain, filled in from reference TRBV7-2 and TRBJ1-2, reads GAGVSQSPSNKVTEKGKDVELRCDPISGHTALYWYRQSLGQGLEFLIYFQGNSAPDKSGLPSDRFSAERTGGSVSTLTIQRTQQEDSAVYLCASSLAISKGGHGYTFGSGTRLTVV.

This clonotype is deemed medium-sized. The chain has TRBV7-2 and TRBJ1-1; D gene ambiguous. The germline gives CDR1 SGHTA, CDR2 FQGNSA. The V and J ends lost 0 bases and 3 bases respectively, with 11 bases between them. The CDR3 length is 15 residues. CDR3 bases: TGTGCCAGCAGCTTAGCGGGCTTGGGATACACTGAAGCTTTCTTT. Amino acids: CASSLAGLGYTEAFF.

The V and J genes are TRBV6-5 and TRBJ2-7; TRBD1 might be the D (6 bases). V lost 2 bases and J lost 5, with 16 bases in between. The V gene's germline CDR1 is MNHEY and CDR2 SVGAGI. The CDR3 spans 15 residues. The CDR3 is CASSYTIQGAHEQYF. In DNA, the CDR3 is TGTGCCAGCAGTTACACGATACAGGGCGCCCACGAGCAGTACTTC.

The chain is built from TRBV7-2 and TRBJ2-5; 7 bases are shared with TRBD1. Trimming at V came to 4 bases and at J to 5 bases, leaving 13 bases not matched to a gene. This CDR3 is built from 16 residues. Germline V gene data show CDR1 as SGHTA and CDR2 as FQGNSA. CDR3 nucleotide sequence: TGTGCCAGCAGCTCTCTACTAGGGGGCGCCGGGGAGACCCAGTACTTC. Its translation is CASSSLLGGAGETQYF.

By its share, this clonotype is medium-sized (0.01 to 0.1%). The CDR3 sequence is CATSGRSGAGGQFF. In nucleotides, the CDR3 is TGTGCCACCAGTGGGCGGAGCGGGGCCGGGGGACAGTTCTTC. The chain carries TRBV24-1 and TRBJ2-1; 7 nucleotides match TRBD2. Germline V gene data show CDR1 as KGHDR and CDR2 as SFDVKD. This CDR3 is 14 amino acids long. Trimming removed 5 bases from V and 13 bases from J; junction bases left unmatched: 13.

By sample share, this clonotype is medium-sized. Here the CDR3 reads CASSLSAHEQYF. The CDR3, as DNA: TGTGCCAGCAGTTTATCGGCACACGAGCAGTACTTC. The chain has TRBV28 and TRBJ2-7; D uncertain. Trimming left V 1 base short and J 5 bases short, with 6 bases between. CDR1 is MDHEN and CDR2 is SYDVKM in the germline V gene. The CDR3 extends over 12 amino acids.